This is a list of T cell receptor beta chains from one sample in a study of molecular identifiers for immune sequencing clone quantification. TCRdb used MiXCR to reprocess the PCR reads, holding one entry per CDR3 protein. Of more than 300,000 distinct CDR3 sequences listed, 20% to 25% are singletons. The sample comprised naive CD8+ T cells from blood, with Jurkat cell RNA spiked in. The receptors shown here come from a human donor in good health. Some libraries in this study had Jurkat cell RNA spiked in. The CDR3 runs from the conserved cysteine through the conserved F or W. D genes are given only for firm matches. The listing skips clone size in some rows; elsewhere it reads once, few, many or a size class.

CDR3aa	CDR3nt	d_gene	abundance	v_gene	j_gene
CASTGGLSNQPQHF	TGTGCCAGCACGGGGGGGCTCAGCAATCAGCCCCAGCATTTT	NA	NA	TRBV2	TRBJ1-5
CASSSRPGREETQYF	TGTGCCAGCAGCTCCCGACCGGGGAGGGAAGAGACCCAGTACTTC	TRBD2	few	TRBV3-1	TRBJ2-5
CAGSPLTGIPYNEQFF	TGTGCCGGCTCACCGCTGACAGGGATCCCCTACAATGAGCAGTTCTTC	TRBD1	NA	TRBV18	TRBJ2-1
CASSPGQAAVSTGELFF	TGTGCCAGCAGTCCTGGACAGGCCGCTGTGAGCACCGGGGAGCTGTTTTTT	TRBD1	many	TRBV6-5	TRBJ2-2
CASSPDSHPSSYNSPLHF	TGTGCCAGCTCGCCGGACAGTCATCCCAGCTCCTATAATTCACCCCTCCACTTT	NA	few	TRBV18	TRBJ1-6
CASSSWGRFQDTEAFF	TGTGCCAGCAGCTCATGGGGGCGGTTCCAGGACACTGAAGCTTTCTTT	NA	many	TRBV13	TRBJ1-1
CASSGRGVYHQPQHF	TGTGCCAGCAGTGGCAGGGGTGTGTATCATCAGCCCCAGCATTTT	NA	many	TRBV28	TRBJ1-5
CASSVDPNTEAFF	TGTGCCAGCAGCGTTGACCCGAACACTGAAGCTTTCTTT	NA	many	TRBV7-9	TRBJ1-1
CASTQFGGNSPLHF	TGTGCCAGCACCCAATTTGGGGGAAATTCACCCCTCCACTTT	NA	few	TRBV27	TRBJ1-6
CASTPTHYLGQLRQPQHF	TGTGCCAGTACCCCGACCCATTATTTAGGGCAGCTGCGGCAGCCCCAGCATTTT	NA	few	TRBV19	TRBJ1-5
CSAEGLSTEAFF	TGCAGTGCCGAGGGACTCTCCACTGAAGCTTTCTTT	NA	many	TRBV20-1	TRBJ1-1
CASSLGFGGSSYEQFF	TGTGCCAGCAGCTTAGGGTTTGGCGGGAGTAGTTATGAGCAGTTCTTC	TRBD2	many	TRBV7-9	TRBJ2-1
CASRDQDRRNEKLFF	TGTGCCAGTAGAGACCAGGACAGACGTAATGAAAAACTGTTTTTT	NA	many	TRBV19	TRBJ1-4
CASRETGIDEQYF	TGTGCCAGCAGAGAGACAGGGATCGACGAGCAGTACTTC	TRBD1	many	TRBV6-5	TRBJ2-7
CASSSLSDPSRDTQYF	TGTGCCAGCAGCTCGCTCTCGGACCCTTCCAGAGATACGCAGTATTTT	NA	NA	TRBV6-2/TRBV6-3	TRBJ2-3
CASSLVSRMGSYEQYF	TGTGCCAGCAGCCTCGTAAGCCGAATGGGATCCTACGAGCAGTACTTC	NA	many	TRBV5-8	TRBJ2-7
CASSPGTSGITDTQYF	TGTGCCAGCTCACCAGGGACTAGCGGTATCACAGATACGCAGTATTTT	TRBD2	many	TRBV18	TRBJ2-3
CASSYGPSGITGELFF	TGTGCCAGCAGTTACGGCCCTAGCGGGATCACCGGGGAGCTGTTTTTT	TRBD2	few	TRBV6-2/TRBV6-3	TRBJ2-2
CASSAGHLGRDGNEQYF	TGTGCCAGCAGCGCGGGCCATTTGGGGCGGGATGGGAACGAGCAGTACTTC	NA	many	TRBV9	TRBJ2-7
CASSQVEGRNQPQRF	TGCGCCAGCAGCCAAGTCGAGGGTAGGAATCAGCCCCAGCGTTTT	NA	few	TRBV4-1	TRBJ1-5
CASSSRRGQAKETQYF	TGTGCCAGCAGCTCCCGGCGTGGACAGGCCAAAGAGACCCAGTACTTC	TRBD1	many	TRBV7-6	TRBJ2-5
CASSQETWEDSTSSYEQYF	TGCGCCAGCAGCCAAGAAACGTGGGAGGACAGTACTAGCTCCTACGAGCAGTACTTC	NA	NA	TRBV4-3	TRBJ2-7
CASGQDRASSYSEQFF	TGCGCCAGCGGCCAGGACAGGGCAAGCTCCTACAGTGAGCAGTTCTTC	TRBD1	NA	TRBV4-3	TRBJ2-1
CASSYLAGGLFNEQFF	TGTGCCAGCAGTTACTTAGCGGGAGGGTTATTCAATGAGCAGTTCTTC	TRBD2	NA	TRBV6-5	TRBJ2-1
CASSPQGLHNVLTF	TGTGCCAGCAGTCCACAGGGATTACACAACGTCCTGACTTTC	NA	many	TRBV12-3/TRBV12-4	TRBJ2-6
CASSPQTALLPNTEAFF	TGTGCCAGCAGCCCCCAGACAGCCCTTCTACCGAACACTGAAGCTTTCTTT	NA	many	TRBV6-6	TRBJ1-1
CASSPPAGTFTDTQYF	TGTGCCAGCAGTCCACCGGCGGGGACGTTCACAGATACGCAGTATTTT	NA	many	TRBV28	TRBJ2-3